A selection of T cell receptor beta chains follows, all from one sample in a study of beta chain features in type 1 diabetes. Measured with immunoSEQ multiplex PCR; TCRdb has only the in-frame clones, and not every one. The data hold about 360,000 clones, with 10% to 15% observed a single time. Input material: naive CD4+ T cells from blood. Receptor source: a man younger than 35 in good health. The CDR3 runs from the conserved cysteine through the conserved F or W. A D gene is named only where the DNA matches it firmly. Size is omitted from some rows. Given values are once, few, many or a class for expanded clones.

d_gene: TRBD1
v_gene: TRBV7-2
j_gene: TRBJ2-1
len: 15
abundance: .
CDR3nt: TGTGCCAGCAGCTTAACAGGGGAACGAGGCAATGAGCAGTTCTTC
CDR3aa: CASSLTGERGNEQFF

d_gene: .
v_gene: TRBV21-1
j_gene: TRBJ1-1
len: 16
abundance: .
CDR3nt: TGTGCCAGCAGCAAATTAGGAAAGGTAGAAGGGGCCGAAGGATTCTTT
CDR3aa: CASSKLGKVEGAEGFF

d_gene: .
v_gene: TRBV28
j_gene: TRBJ2-7
len: 13
abundance: few
CDR3nt: TGTGCCAGCAGATTTCCCCAGGGTGACGAGCAGTACTTC
CDR3aa: CASRFPQGDEQYF

d_gene: .
v_gene: TRBV28
j_gene: TRBJ2-3
len: 13
abundance: few
CDR3nt: TGTGCCAGCTCCCAGGTTCACACAGATACGCAGTATTTT
CDR3aa: CASSQVHTDTQYF

d_gene: TRBD1
v_gene: TRBV7-8
j_gene: TRBJ1-1
len: 14
abundance: few
CDR3nt: TGTGCCAGCAGCTTAGGAGGGGGCGTCGGTGAAGCTTTCTTT
CDR3aa: CASSLGGGVGEAFF

d_gene: TRBD2
v_gene: TRBV5-1
j_gene: TRBJ2-7
len: 17
abundance: .
CDR3nt: TGCGCCAGCAGCTTGGGACTAGCGGGAGCCGCCTCCTACGAGCAGTACTTC
CDR3aa: CASSLGLAGAASYEQYF

d_gene: TRBD2
v_gene: TRBV7-2
j_gene: TRBJ2-7
len: 15
abundance: .
CDR3nt: TGTGCCAGCAGCGTCGGGACCGGGAGGGCCTACGAGCAGTACTTC
CDR3aa: CASSVGTGRAYEQYF

d_gene: TRBD2
v_gene: TRBV19
j_gene: TRBJ2-7
len: 15
abundance: .
CDR3nt: TGTGCCAGTAGTACAAACCTAGCGGGGACCTACGAGCAGTACTTC
CDR3aa: CASSTNLAGTYEQYF

d_gene: .
v_gene: TRBV20-1
j_gene: TRBJ1-1
len: 11
abundance: .
CDR3nt: TGCAGTGCTAACGGGGTGGCTGAAGCTTTCTTT
CDR3aa: CSANGVAEAFF

d_gene: .
v_gene: TRBV7-2
j_gene: TRBJ2-3
len: 16
abundance: .
CDR3nt: TGTGCCAGCAGCTTAGACCCTGGACAGTTCTCAGATACGCAGTATTTT
CDR3aa: CASSLDPGQFSDTQYF

d_gene: .
v_gene: TRBV7-9
j_gene: TRBJ2-3
len: 12
abundance: few
CDR3nt: TGTGCCAGCAGCTTACAGGGGGATACGCAGTATTTT
CDR3aa: CASSLQGDTQYF

d_gene: .
v_gene: TRBV5-1
j_gene: TRBJ2-5
len: 13
abundance: .
CDR3nt: TGCGCCAGCAGCTGGGACATCCAAGAGACCCAGTACTTC
CDR3aa: CASSWDIQETQYF

d_gene: .
v_gene: TRBV6-5
j_gene: TRBJ1-2
len: 13
abundance: .
CDR3nt: TGTGCCAGTGGGGAGTTGGCGGTCTATGGCTACACCTTC
CDR3aa: CASGELAVYGYTF

d_gene: .
v_gene: TRBV7-2
j_gene: TRBJ2-5
len: 11
abundance: few
CDR3nt: TGTGCCAGCAGTCTTTCGGAGACCCAGTACTTC
CDR3aa: CASSLSETQYF

d_gene: TRBD1
v_gene: TRBV28
j_gene: TRBJ2-3
len: 16
abundance: .
CDR3nt: TGTGCCAGCAGACGCCGGACAGGGGTCGGGACAGATACGCAGTATTTT
CDR3aa: CASRRRTGVGTDTQYF

d_gene: .
v_gene: TRBV4-2
j_gene: TRBJ1-6
len: 13
abundance: few
CDR3nt: TGTGCCAGCAGCCAAGATGGAGTTTCACCCCTCCACTTT
CDR3aa: CASSQDGVSPLHF

d_gene: .
v_gene: TRBV5-6
j_gene: TRBJ1-4
len: 16
abundance: few
CDR3nt: TGTGCCAGCAGCTTTAGAAGCAGGGTTTTTACTGAAAAACTGTTTTTT
CDR3aa: CASSFRSRVFTEKLFF

d_gene: TRBD2
v_gene: TRBV5-1
j_gene: TRBJ2-6
len: 16
abundance: few
CDR3nt: TGCGCCAGCAGCCCGGGGGGAGCCTCTGGGGCCAACGTCCTGACTTTC
CDR3aa: CASSPGGASGANVLTF

d_gene: .
v_gene: TRBV5-8
j_gene: TRBJ2-6
len: 15
abundance: few
CDR3nt: TGTGCCAGCAGCATGCCCCGGGCTGGGGCCAACGTCCTGACTTTC
CDR3aa: CASSMPRAGANVLTF

d_gene: .
v_gene: TRBV28
j_gene: TRBJ2-5
len: 13
abundance: few
CDR3nt: TGTGCCAGCACCCTCCCCGGGCAAGAGACCCAGTACTTC
CDR3aa: CASTLPGQETQYF

d_gene: TRBD1
v_gene: TRBV5-6
j_gene: TRBJ1-5
len: 16
abundance: .
CDR3nt: TGTGCCAGCAGCTCACTCGGTGGACAGGGCAATCAGCCCCAGCATTTT
CDR3aa: CASSSLGGQGNQPQHF

d_gene: TRBD2
v_gene: TRBV7-2
j_gene: TRBJ2-3
len: 15
abundance: .
CDR3nt: TGTGCCAGCAGCCTGAGGGAGGGCCGAACAGATACGCAGTATTTT
CDR3aa: CASSLREGRTDTQYF

d_gene: TRBD1
v_gene: TRBV28
j_gene: TRBJ2-7
len: 14
abundance: .
CDR3nt: TGTGCCAGCAGAAGGACAGGAATATCCTACGAGCAGTACTTC
CDR3aa: CASRRTGISYEQYF

d_gene: TRBD1
v_gene: TRBV18
j_gene: TRBJ1-1
len: 18
abundance: .
CDR3nt: TGTGCCAGCTCACCATCAACCAGGGGGGCTTCTTGGAACACTGAAGCTTTCTTT
CDR3aa: CASSPSTRGASWNTEAFF

d_gene: .
v_gene: TRBV9
j_gene: TRBJ2-1
len: 13
abundance: .
CDR3nt: TGTGCCAGCAGCCCATTAGAGGGCCTGGGAGTGATCTTC
CDR3aa: CASSPLEGLGVIF

d_gene: TRBD1
v_gene: TRBV5-1
j_gene: TRBJ2-7
len: 16
abundance: .
CDR3nt: TGCGCCAGCAGTATTGCCACCGGGACAGGGACATACGAGCAGTACTTC
CDR3aa: CASSIATGTGTYEQYF

d_gene: .
v_gene: TRBV28
j_gene: TRBJ1-4
len: 12
abundance: .
CDR3nt: TGTGCCAGCCACGCGGTGAATGAAAAACTGTTTTTT
CDR3aa: CASHAVNEKLFF

d_gene: TRBD1
v_gene: TRBV5-1
j_gene: TRBJ1-4
len: 15
abundance: .
CDR3nt: TGCGCCAGCAGCGATTGGACAGGGTCTAATGAAAAACTGTTTTTT
CDR3aa: CASSDWTGSNEKLFF

d_gene: TRBD1
v_gene: TRBV7-2
j_gene: TRBJ1-2
len: 14
abundance: .
CDR3nt: TGTGCCAGCAGCTTAGGGGGACAGGGAAGGGGCTACACCTTC
CDR3aa: CASSLGGQGRGYTF

d_gene: TRBD2
v_gene: TRBV5-1
j_gene: TRBJ2-1
len: 12
abundance: .
CDR3nt: TGCGCCAGCAGCGAGGCGGGAGGGCCTCAGTTCTTC
CDR3aa: CASSEAGGPQFF

d_gene: .
v_gene: TRBV2
j_gene: TRBJ1-1
len: 13
abundance: .
CDR3nt: TGTGCCAGCAGTGTTAACAGGGACACTGAAGCTTTCTTT
CDR3aa: CASSVNRDTEAFF

d_gene: TRBD1
v_gene: TRBV7-9
j_gene: TRBJ1-1
len: 15
abundance: few
CDR3nt: TGTGCCAGCAGCTTAGGACAGGGGGGAACCGCTGAAGCTTTCTTT
CDR3aa: CASSLGQGGTAEAFF

d_gene: .
v_gene: TRBV15
j_gene: TRBJ2-7
len: 15
abundance: .
CDR3nt: TGTGCCACCAGCAGGGAAATGACAGGAGCTTACGAGCAGTACTTC
CDR3aa: CATSREMTGAYEQYF